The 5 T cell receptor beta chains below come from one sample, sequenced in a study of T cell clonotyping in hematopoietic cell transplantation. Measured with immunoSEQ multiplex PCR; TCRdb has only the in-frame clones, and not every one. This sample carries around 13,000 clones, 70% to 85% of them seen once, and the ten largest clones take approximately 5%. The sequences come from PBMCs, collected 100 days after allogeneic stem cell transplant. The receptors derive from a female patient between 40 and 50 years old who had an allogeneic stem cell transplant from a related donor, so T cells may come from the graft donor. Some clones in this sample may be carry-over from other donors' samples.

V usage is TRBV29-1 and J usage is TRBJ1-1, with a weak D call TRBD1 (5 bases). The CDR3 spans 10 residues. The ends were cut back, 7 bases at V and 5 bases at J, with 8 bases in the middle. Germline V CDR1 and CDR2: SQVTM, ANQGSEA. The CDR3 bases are TGCAGCGCTTGGGGGACTGAAGCTTTCTTT. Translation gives CSAWGTEAFF.

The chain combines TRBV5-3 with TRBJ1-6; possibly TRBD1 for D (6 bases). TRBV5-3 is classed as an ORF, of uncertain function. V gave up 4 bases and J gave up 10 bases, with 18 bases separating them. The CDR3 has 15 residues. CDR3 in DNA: TGTGCCAGAAGCCCGCCAACAGGGACTGAGTCACCCCTCCACTTT. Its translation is CARSPPTGTESPLHF.

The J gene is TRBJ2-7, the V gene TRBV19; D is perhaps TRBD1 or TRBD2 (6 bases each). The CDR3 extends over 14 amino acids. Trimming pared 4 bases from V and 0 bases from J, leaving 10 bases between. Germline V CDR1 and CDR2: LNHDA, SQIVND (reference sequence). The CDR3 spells CASSKGGSSYEQYF. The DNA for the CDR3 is TGTGCCAGTAGTAAAGGGGGGAGCTCCTACGAGCAGTACTTC.

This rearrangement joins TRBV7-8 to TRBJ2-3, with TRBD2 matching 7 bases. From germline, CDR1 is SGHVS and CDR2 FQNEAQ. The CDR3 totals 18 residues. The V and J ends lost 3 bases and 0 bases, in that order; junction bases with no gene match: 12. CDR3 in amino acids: CASSLTTEAGSSTDTQYF. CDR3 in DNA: TGTGCCAGCAGCTTGACCACCGAAGCGGGATCTAGCACAGATACGCAGTATTTT.

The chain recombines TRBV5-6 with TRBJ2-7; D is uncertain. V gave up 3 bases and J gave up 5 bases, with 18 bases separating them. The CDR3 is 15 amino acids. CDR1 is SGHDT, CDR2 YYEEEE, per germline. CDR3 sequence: CASSSSGFYPDEQYF. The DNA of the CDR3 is TGTGCCAGCAGCTCCTCGGGCTTCTATCCTGACGAGCAGTACTTC.